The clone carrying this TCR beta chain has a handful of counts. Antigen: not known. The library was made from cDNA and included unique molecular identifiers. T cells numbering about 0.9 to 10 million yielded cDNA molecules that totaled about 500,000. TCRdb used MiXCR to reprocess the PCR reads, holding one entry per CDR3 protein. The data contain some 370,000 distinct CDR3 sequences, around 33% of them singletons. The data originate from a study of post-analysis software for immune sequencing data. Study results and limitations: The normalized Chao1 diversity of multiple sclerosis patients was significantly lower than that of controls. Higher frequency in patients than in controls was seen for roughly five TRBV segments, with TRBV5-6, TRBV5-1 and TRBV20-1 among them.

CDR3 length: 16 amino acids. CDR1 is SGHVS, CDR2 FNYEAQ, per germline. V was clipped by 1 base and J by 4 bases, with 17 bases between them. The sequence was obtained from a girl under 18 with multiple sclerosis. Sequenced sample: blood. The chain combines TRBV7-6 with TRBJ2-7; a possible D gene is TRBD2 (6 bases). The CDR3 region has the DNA TGTGCCAGCAGCTTAGGACTAGGGCAGGTTGGTTACGAGCAGTACTTC. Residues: CASSLGLGQVGYEQYF.